This T cell receptor beta chain was sequenced during a study of cytomegalovirus exposure and HLA in healthy donors. Overall study context: An analysis done earlier identified fewer than 140 million unique TCR beta sequences from roughly 190 million T cells. General study results and limits: According to an earlier analysis, most TCR beta V segments yielded productive rearrangements about 90% or about 30% of the time. In the analysis, some V segments, TRBV6-2 and TRBV6-3 included, were excluded as indistinguishable.

CDR3 length equals 16 residues. J lost 9 bases, V lost 0 bases, and 11 bases had no gene match. CDR1 and CDR2 from the germline V gene are SGDLS and YYNGEE. This clone was recorded only once. The antigen is not known. With 60 Vbeta and 13 Jbeta primers, the PCR was carried out. Sequencing used immunoSEQ multiplex PCR; TCRdb keeps in-frame clones, though not all of them. Of tens of thousands of clones listed, roughly 80% are singletons. V is TRBV9 and J is TRBJ2-1, with 8 bases lining up with TRBD1. The receptor comes from a woman aged 35 to 49 in good health and CMV-seropositive. Sequencing was carried out using PBMCs. CDR3 sequence: CASSVGWTGISSEQFF. The CDR3 DNA follows: TGTGCCAGCAGCGTAGGGTGGACAGGGATTAGTAGTGAGCAGTTCTTC.